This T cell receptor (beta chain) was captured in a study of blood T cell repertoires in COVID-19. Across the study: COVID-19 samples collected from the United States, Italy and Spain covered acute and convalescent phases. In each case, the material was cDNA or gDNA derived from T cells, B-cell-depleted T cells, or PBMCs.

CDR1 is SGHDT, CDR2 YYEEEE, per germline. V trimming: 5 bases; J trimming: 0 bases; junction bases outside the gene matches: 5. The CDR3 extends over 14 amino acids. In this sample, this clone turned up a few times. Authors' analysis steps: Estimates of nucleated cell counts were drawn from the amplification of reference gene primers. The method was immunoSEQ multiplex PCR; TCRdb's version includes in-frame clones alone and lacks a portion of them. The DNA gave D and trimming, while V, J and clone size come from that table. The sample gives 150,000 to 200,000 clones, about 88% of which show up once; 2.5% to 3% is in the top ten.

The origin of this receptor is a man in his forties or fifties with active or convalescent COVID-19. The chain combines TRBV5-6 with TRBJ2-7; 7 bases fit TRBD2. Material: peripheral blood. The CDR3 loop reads CASRLAESSYEQYF. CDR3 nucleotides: TGTGCCAGCAGGCTAGCGGAAAGCTCCTACGAGCAGTACTTC.